Given below is one T cell receptor beta chain in context. These data come from a study of blood T cell repertoires in COVID-19. Study details: Collection of acute and convalescent COVID-19 samples took place in the United States, Italy and Spain.

V lost 7 bases, J lost 3 bases, and 10 bases stayed unmatched. The CDR3 extends over 16 amino acids. The germline gives CDR1 KGHDR, CDR2 SFDVKD. In the study's own analysis: Estimation of nucleated cell counts was performed using reference gene primer amplification. Generated by immunoSEQ multiplex PCR, the TCRdb table keeps only in-frame clones and is missing some. Clonal size and the V and J genes are those of that table, whereas D and trimming came from the DNA. The sample contains around 70,000 clones, roughly 91% of which appear only once. The clonotype originates from a man aged 55 to 70 with acute or convalescent COVID-19. Sequences were obtained from peripheral blood. The V call is TRBV24-1, the J call TRBJ2-2, with TRBD1 matching over 7 bases. The CDR3 bases are TGTGCCACCAGCCCCAGGGACAGAACATACACCGGGGAGCTGTTTTTT. It encodes CATSPRDRTYTGELFF.